This T cell receptor beta chain was observed in a study of blood T cell repertoires in COVID-19. The overall study: Whether acute or convalescent, the COVID-19 samples came from the United States, Italy and Spain. The analysed material was cDNA or gDNA that came from T cells, B-cell-depleted T cells, or PBMCs.

The germline V gene encodes CDR1 LNHDA and CDR2 SQIVND (reference sequence). Trimming removed 3 bases at V and 7 bases at J, with 19 bases between. This CDR3 is built from 16 residues. Per the authors' pipeline: By means of reference gene primer amplification, nucleated cell counts were estimated. Assay used: immunoSEQ multiplex PCR; TCRdb lists only in-frame clones, some missing. Clone size and V and J calls were adopted from that table, with D and trimming inferred from the DNA. Among tens of thousands of clones listed, around 89% were seen once. The chain carries TRBV19 and TRBJ2-1; maybe TRBD2 (5 bases). The sample consisted of peripheral blood. The receptor comes from a woman aged 55-70 years with active COVID-19. The CDR3 sequence is CASSIKSDASLNEQFF. CDR3 coding DNA: TGTGCCAGTAGTATTAAAAGTGATGCTAGCCTGAATGAGCAGTTCTTC.